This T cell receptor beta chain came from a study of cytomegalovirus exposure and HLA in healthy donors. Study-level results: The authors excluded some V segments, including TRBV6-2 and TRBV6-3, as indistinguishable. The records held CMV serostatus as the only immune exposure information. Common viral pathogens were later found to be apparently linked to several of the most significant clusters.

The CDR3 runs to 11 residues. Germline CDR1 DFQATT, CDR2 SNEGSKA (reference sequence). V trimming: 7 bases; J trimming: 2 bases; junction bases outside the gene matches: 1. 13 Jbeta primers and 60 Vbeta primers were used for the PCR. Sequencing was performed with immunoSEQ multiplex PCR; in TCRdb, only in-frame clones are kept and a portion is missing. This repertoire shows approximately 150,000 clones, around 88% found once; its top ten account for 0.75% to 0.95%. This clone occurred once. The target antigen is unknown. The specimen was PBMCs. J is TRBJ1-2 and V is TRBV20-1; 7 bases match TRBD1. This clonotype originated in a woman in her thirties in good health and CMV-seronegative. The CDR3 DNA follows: TGCAGTGTACAGGGGAACTATGGCTACACCTTC. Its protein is CSVQGNYGYTF.